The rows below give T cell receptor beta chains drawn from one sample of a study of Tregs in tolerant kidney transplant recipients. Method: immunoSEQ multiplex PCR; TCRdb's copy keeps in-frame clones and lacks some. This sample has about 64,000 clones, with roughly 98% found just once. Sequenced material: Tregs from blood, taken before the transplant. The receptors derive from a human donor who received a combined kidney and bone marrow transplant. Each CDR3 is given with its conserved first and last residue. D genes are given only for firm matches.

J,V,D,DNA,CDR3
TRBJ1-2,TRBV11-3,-,TGTGCCAGCAGCTTTGGGCCTCTGGATGGCTACACCTTC,CASSFGPLDGYTF
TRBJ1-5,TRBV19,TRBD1,TGTGCCAGTAGCACAGGGGGAGGTAGCAATCAGCCCCAGCATTTT,CASSTGGGSNQPQHF
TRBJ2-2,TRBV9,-,TGTGCCAGCAGTTTTCGAGAAGGGCGGGCCACCGGGGAGCTGTTTTTT,CASSFREGRATGELFF
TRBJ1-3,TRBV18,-,TGTGCCAGCTCACCGGAACAGGGAAACACCATATATTTT,CASSPEQGNTIYF
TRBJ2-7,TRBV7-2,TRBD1,TGTGCCAGCAGCCCTCAGGGGGCGCAGGCCTACGAGCAGTACTTC,CASSPQGAQAYEQYF
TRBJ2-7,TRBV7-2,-,TGTGCCAGCAGCCGGCGAGGCGATTCCTACGAGCAGTACTTC,CASSRRGDSYEQYF
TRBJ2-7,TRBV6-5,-,TGTGCCAGCAGTCCCTCTCAGCAGTACTTC,CASSPSQQYF
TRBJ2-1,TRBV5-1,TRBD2,TGCGCCAGCAGCCGGGTTAAGGCTAGCGGGAAGGGTAATGAGCAGTTCTTC,CASSRVKASGKGNEQFF
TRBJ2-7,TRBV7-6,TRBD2,TGTGCCAGCAGCCCGGGACTAGCGGATGACTCCTACGAGCAGTACTTC,CASSPGLADDSYEQYF
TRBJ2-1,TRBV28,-,TGTGCCAGCAGCCTAGCCATCTACAATGAGCAGTTCTTC,CASSLAIYNEQFF
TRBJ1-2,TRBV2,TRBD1,TGTGCCAACCTTGGACAGGGGGGCGTATCTAACTATGGCTACACCTTC,CANLGQGGVSNYGYTF
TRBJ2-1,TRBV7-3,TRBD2,TGTGCCAGCAGCTTACAGCGGGGGCCTTACAATGAGCAGTTCTTC,CASSLQRGPYNEQFF
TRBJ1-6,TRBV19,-,TGTGCCAGTAGTATCGGTGGGACAAGTTATAATTCACCCCTCCACTTT,CASSIGGTSYNSPLHF
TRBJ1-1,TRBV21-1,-,TGTGCCAGCAGCAAATGGGACAGGGACGGCTATAACACTGAAGCTTTCTTT,CASSKWDRDGYNTEAFF
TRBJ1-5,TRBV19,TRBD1,TGTGCCAGTATGGGGACAACAGGGGACAATCAGCCCCAGCATTTT,CASMGTTGDNQPQHF
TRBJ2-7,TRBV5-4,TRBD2,TGTGCCAGCAGCTTGATTAGCGGGAAAGCCTACGAGCAGTACTTC,CASSLISGKAYEQYF
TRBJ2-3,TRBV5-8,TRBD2,TGTGCCAGCAGCCAGTTCGGGGGGGCCGGAACAGATACGCAGTATTTT,CASSQFGGAGTDTQYF
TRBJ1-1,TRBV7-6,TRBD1,TGTGCCAGCAGCTTCACAGGGGGCACTGAAGCTTTCTTT,CASSFTGGTEAFF
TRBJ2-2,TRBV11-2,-,TGTGCCAGCAGCTTTAGGGGGACCGGGGAGCTGTTTTTT,CASSFRGTGELFF
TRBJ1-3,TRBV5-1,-,TGCGCCAGCAGCTTGATCGGGGGCTCTGGAAACACCATATATTTT,CASSLIGGSGNTIYF
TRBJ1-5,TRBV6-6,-,TGTGCCAGCAGTTACTCCCCGAATCAGCCCCAGCATTTT,CASSYSPNQPQHF
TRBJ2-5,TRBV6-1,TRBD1,TGTGCCAGCAGTGTATTAGAGGGACAGGGGGTGACCCAGTACTTC,CASSVLEGQGVTQYF
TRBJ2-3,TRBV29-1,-,TGCAGCATTGACTGGTTTTCCGGTACGCAGTATTTT,CSIDWFSGTQYF
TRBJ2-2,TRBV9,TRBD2,TGTGCCAGCAGCGGACAGGGCGGGAGGGCCACCGGGGAGCTGTTTTTT,CASSGQGGRATGELFF
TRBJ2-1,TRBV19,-,TGTGCCAGTAGATTAGGGGTCTACCACTCCAGTCAGCAGTTCTTC,CASRLGVYHSSQQFF
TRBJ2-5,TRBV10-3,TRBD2,TGTGCCATCAGTGAGACTAGCGGGGGGGCGGAGACCCAGTACTTC,CAISETSGGAETQYF
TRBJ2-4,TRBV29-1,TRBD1,TGCAGCGCGGTCGCCGGGACAGGACAAAACATTCAGTACTTC,CSAVAGTGQNIQYF
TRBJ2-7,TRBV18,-,TGTGCCAGCTTACCGGCGAGGGGGACCACCTACGAGCAGTACTTC,CASLPARGTTYEQYF
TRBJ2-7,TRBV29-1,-,TGCAGCGTGGAGAACAACTACGAGCAGTACTTC,CSVENNYEQYF
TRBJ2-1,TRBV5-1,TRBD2,TGCGCCAGCAGCTTGGTTGAACTAGCGGATTACAATGAGCAGTTCTTC,CASSLVELADYNEQFF
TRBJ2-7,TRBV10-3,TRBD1,TGTGCCATCAACCCGGGACAGGGGGCTATCGAGCAGTACTTC,CAINPGQGAIEQYF
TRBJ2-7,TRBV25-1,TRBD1,TGTGCCAGCAGTGAACCGGGACAGGGGTCCTACGAGCAGTACTTC,CASSEPGQGSYEQYF